This record concerns one TCR beta chain sequence. Its antigen is currently unknown. TCRdb's table, derived via immunoSEQ multiplex PCR, lists solely in-frame clones and lacks some. Of tens of thousands of clones in the sample, 84% were seen once. The entry originates in a study of PD-L1 blockade in urothelial cancer. Study as a whole: Atezolizumab at 1,200 mg intravenously every 3 weeks was started by patients at some point between 2014 and 2015. Analyses used blood from 3 weeks (second dose) and 6 weeks after treatment start. The study's findings and limits: Below-median pretreatment blood TCR clonality predicted better survival.

Described time point: pretreatment peripheral blood. Patients presented with locally advanced or metastatic urothelial carcinoma. The CDR3 contains 13 residues. Germline lookup yields CDR1 SGHDT and CDR2 YYEEEE. V dropped 1 base and J dropped 4 bases, with 7 bases sitting between them. The TCR sequence derives from a woman aged 70-85 years with urothelial cancer. The input for sequencing was PBMCs, taken around atezolizumab (anti-PD-L1) treatment. The rearrangement links TRBV5-6 to TRBJ2-3; D is possibly TRBD2 (5 bases). CDR3 region: CASSLNGADTQYF. CDR3 nucleotides: TGTGCCAGCAGCTTGAACGGGGCAGATACGCAGTATTTT.